This T cell receptor (beta chain) was sequenced for a study of Ad26.COV2.S vaccination and SARS-CoV-2 variants. Study-level information: Ad26.COV2.S shots went into the muscle once or twice, 56 days apart.

Study-wide results and limits: Similar non-spike TCR breadth was observed in recipients of vaccine and of placebo. The placebo group had lower spike-specific TCR breadth than the vaccine recipients did.

In regard to this clone: Its antigen is unidentified.

TCRdb keeps only in-frame clones here, not all; method: immunoSEQ multiplex PCR. The repertoire consists of 400,000 to 450,000 clones, with more than 80% occurring once and the leading ten covering 12%. The germline V gene encodes CDR1 LNHNV and CDR2 YYDKDF (reference sequence). The CDR3 extends over 15 amino acids. The V end lost 3 bases, the J end lost 5 bases, and 16 bases lay between the germline ends. Noted treatment: around 19 received Ad26.COV2.S at low or high dose, single or two shots; about 5 received placebo; per-sample allocation not given. The samples were gathered on day 63 after the first injection of vaccine or placebo.

The sequence derives from a person between 18 and 65 years old who received the Ad26.COV2.S COVID-19 vaccine or a placebo. This rearrangement joins TRBV15 to TRBJ2-5; possible D gene TRBD2, 5 bases. Material: peripheral blood, obtained in a trial of Ad26.COV2.S vaccine versus placebo. CDR3 sequence reads: CATSSEVGGLETQYF. Written as DNA, the CDR3 is TGTGCCACCAGCAGTGAGGTTGGCGGGTTGGAGACCCAGTACTTC.